Below, one T cell receptor (beta chain) is given with its context. The repertoire was sequenced with immunoSEQ multiplex PCR; TCRdb's copy has only in-frame clones and lacks some. Here the sample spans 300,000 to 350,000 clones, about 92% being singletons. The entry originates in a study of blood T cell repertoires in COVID-19. This sequence was found in a woman aged 55-69 years with COVID-19, enrolled during active disease. Source material: peripheral blood.

The CDR3 DNA reads as TGCGCCAGCAGCGGGCCACAGGGTAACTATGGCTACACCTTC. Protein: CASSGPQGNYGYTF. V usage is TRBV5-1 and J usage is TRBJ1-2, with D maybe TRBD1 (6 bases). The CDR3 consists of 14 residues. V was trimmed by 4 bases and J by 1 base, leaving 11 bases between them. Germline V gene data show CDR1 as SGHRS and CDR2 as YFSETQ.